This T cell receptor beta chain comes out of a study of shared clonotypes between healthy human individuals. Turning to the study itself: Per-donor plates numbered three CD4 naive, three CD4 memory, two CD8 naive and one CD8 memory.

The CDR3 spans 15 residues. Trimming removed 5 bases at V and 2 bases at J, with 15 bases between. Germline lookup yields CDR1 SGHTA and CDR2 FQGTGA. On sorted subsets, replicate PCRs used 200 to 250 ng DNA, or around 30,000 T cell genomes. Assay: immunoSEQ multiplex PCR; the TCRdb copy retains only in-frame clones and omits some. The sample lists roughly 1 million clones, around three quarters occurring once. This chain connects TRBV7-3 to TRBJ1-2; D uncertain. Sequencing was performed on memory CD4+ T cells from PBMCs. Stated subset: CD45RA-negative fraction. This TCR came from a young man in good health. Some clones in this sample may be carry-over from other donors' samples. This CDR3 is CASSLQPNSNYGYTF. As DNA, the CDR3 is TGTGCCAGCAGCCTACAGCCTAATTCAAACTATGGCTACACCTTC.